The 15 T cell receptor beta chains below all came from one sample that was sequenced in a study of T-cell memory formation after mild COVID-19 (dated by TCRdb to about 2021). The library was produced with 5' RACE. Instrument on record: Illumina NovaSeq 6000. Starting from the raw public reads, TCRdb applied fastp trimming at Q25, assembled clones with MiXCR and retained in-frame beta chains. Each entry is one CDR3 protein sequence, shown with its most common DNA and genes. This sample has 250,000 or so distinct CDR3 sequences in its table, and roughly 10% of those were observed once. Clones ranked in the top ten supply around 23% of the sample. The sequenced sample consisted of PBMCs or a T cell subset sorted from them (not recorded which). All receptors derive from a man aged 18 to 30 who had mild COVID-19 (a few samples of this study predate the infection). The sample titles of this study are shuffled in the database, so cell type and time point are left out; the donor was told from shared clones.

This sequence joins TRBV5-6 and TRBJ1-2; maybe TRBD1 (6 bases). Germline assignment: CDR1 SGHDT and CDR2 YYEEEE. The CDR3 covers 13 residues. V lost 5 bases, J lost 0 bases, and 8 bases lay in between. The CDR3 loop reads CASRRDTNYGYTF. CDR3 sequence (DNA): TGTGCCAGCAGACGGGACACTAACTATGGCTACACCTTC.

This clonotype was seen a few times. The rearrangement uses TRBV7-2 and TRBJ2-3; 9 nucleotides match TRBD1. CDR1 and CDR2 from the germline V gene are SGHTA and FQGNSA. The CDR3 is made up of 17 amino acids. J gave up 5 bases and V 4 bases, and 13 bases lay outside the gene matches. The CDR3 loop is CASSSGWGQGTGDTQYF. The CDR3 nucleotides read TGTGCCAGCAGCTCCGGTTGGGGACAGGGTACTGGAGATACGCAGTATTTT.

V usage is TRBV28 and J usage is TRBJ2-3, with D unclear. Trimming cost V 7 bases and J 4 bases, with 12 bases left between them. CDR1 MDHEN and CDR2 SYDVKM come from the germline V gene. This CDR3 comprises 13 residues. Written as DNA, the CDR3 is TGTGCCAGCAATGTACGCATGTCAGATACGCAGTATTTT. As protein: CASNVRMSDTQYF.

This clonotype has more than one count but fewer than ten. CDR3 sequence (DNA): TGTGCCAGCTCACAGGACCGAAACTTTAAGGAGTTCTTC. This codes for CASSQDRNFKEFF. This chain links TRBV18 with TRBJ2-1; D is undetermined. V dropped 4 bases and J dropped 14 bases, with 18 bases sitting between them. The CDR3 loop spans 13 amino acids. Germline values: CDR1 KGHSH, CDR2 LQKENI.

This clonotype occurred once. V usage is TRBV7-9 and J usage is TRBJ2-3; 10 bases agree with TRBD2. V was clipped by 5 bases and J by 1 base; unmatched bases: 12. Per the germline V gene, CDR1 is SEHNR and CDR2 is FQNEAQ (reference sequence). This CDR3 spans 18 amino acids. CDR3 residues: CASSPLAGGWRGTDTQYF. The CDR3 region has the DNA TGTGCCAGCAGCCCTTTAGCGGGGGGCTGGAGAGGCACAGATACGCAGTATTTT.

The V and J genes are TRBV12-3 or TRBV12-4 and TRBJ2-3, with a tentative D call TRBD2 (6 bases). Deletions cut 0 bases from V and 2 bases from J, with 9 bases between. This CDR3 spans 15 amino acids. CDR3 sequence: CASSLASGHTDTQYF. In DNA, the CDR3 is TGTGCCAGCAGTTTAGCTAGCGGACACACAGATACGCAGTATTTT.

The table lists this clonotype with a few counts. The chain is built from TRBV30 and TRBJ1-3, with D unclear. The germline V and J ends were trimmed by 1 base and 7 bases, with 8 bases remaining between them. CDR3 length equals 12 residues. The germline V gene encodes CDR1 GTSNPN and CDR2 SVGIG (reference sequence). CDR3 coding DNA: TGTGCCTGGAGTGGAAGTGCGAACACCATATATTTT. Translation gives CAWSGSANTIYF. The full variable domain, with the rest looked up from reference TRBV30 and TRBJ1-3, is SQTIHQWPATLVQPVGSPLSLECTVEGTSNPNLYWYRQAAGRGLQLLFYSVGIGQISSEVPQNLSASRPQDRQFILSSKKLLLSDSGFYLCAWSGSANTIYFGEGSWLTVV.

This clonotype was counted a few times. Written as DNA, the CDR3 is TGCGCCAGCCGGGGAGGGTCCTACAATGAGCAGTTCTTC. Protein: CASRGGSYNEQFF. This chain uses TRBV5-1 with TRBJ2-1; TRBD2 matches 7 bases. CDR3 length equals 13 residues. From germline, CDR1 is SGHRS and CDR2 YFSETQ. V lost 7 bases and J lost 1; bases outside the gene matches: 2.

V is TRBV27 and J is TRBJ1-3; no reliable D call. CDR3 length equals 12 residues. Germline V gene sequence: CDR1 MNHEY, CDR2 SMNVEV (reference sequence). V was cut by 8 bases and J by 4 bases, with 9 bases left in between. Here the CDR3 reads CASGGSGNTIYF. CDR3 in DNA: TGTGCCAGCGGAGGGTCCGGAAACACCATATATTTT.

This clonotype was found a few times. The CDR3 sequence is CATSRGQRANTGELFF. The CDR3 coding sequence is TGTGCCACCAGCAGAGGACAGAGAGCGAACACCGGGGAGCTGTTTTTT. V and J are TRBV15 and TRBJ2-2; D might be TRBD1 (5 bases). V gave up 1 base and J gave up 0 bases, with 9 bases separating them. This CDR3 has 16 amino acids. CDR1 is LNHNV, CDR2 YYDKDF, per germline (reference sequence). Variable domain in full (rest from reference TRBV15 and TRBJ2-2): DAMVIQNPRYQVTQFGKPVTLSCSQTLNHNVMYWYQQKSSQAPKLLFHYYDKDFNNEADTPDNFQSRRPNTSFCFLDIRSPGLGDTAMYLCATSRGQRANTGELFFGEGSRLTVL.

The CDR3 region is CSARTGGETQYF. The CDR3 region has the DNA TGCAGTGCCCGGACAGGGGGAGAGACCCAGTACTTC. The rearrangement uses TRBV20-1 and TRBJ2-5; TRBD1 agrees at 10 bases. Unmatched junction bases numbered 2, after V lost 6 bases and J lost 4 bases. Per germline, CDR1 DFQATT and CDR2 SNEGSKA (reference sequence). The CDR3 is made up of 12 amino acids.

This clonotype was observed a handful of times. This rearrangement joins TRBV14 to TRBJ2-3, with D tentatively TRBD1 (5 bases). The V gene lost 0 bases and the J gene lost 1 base, with 11 bases spanning the gap. Germline assignment: CDR1 SGHDN and CDR2 FVKESK. This CDR3 spans 16 amino acids. CDR3 amino acids: CASSQETGRRTDTQYF. The CDR3 DNA reads as TGTGCCAGCAGCCAAGAAACAGGCCGCCGCACAGATACGCAGTATTTT.

The chain combines TRBV12-3 or TRBV12-4 with TRBJ1-4, with a weak D call TRBD1 (6 bases). Trimming took off 6 bases at V and 6 bases at J, with 17 bases between the two ends. CDR3 size: 15 residues. CDR3 in amino acids: CASSHRETFDEKLFF. The CDR3 bases are TGTGCCAGCAGCCACAGGGAAACGTTTGATGAAAAACTGTTTTTT.

The table lists this clonotype with many counts. CDR3: CASSPDPNTEAFF. The CDR3 DNA follows: TGCGCCAGCAGCCCTGACCCGAACACTGAAGCTTTCTTT. The chain combines TRBV5-1 with TRBJ1-1; D not certain. Trimming pared 4 bases from V and 1 base from J, leaving 8 bases between. Germline CDR1 reads SGHRS; CDR2 reads YFSETQ. There are 13 residues in the CDR3.

The chain combines TRBV4-2 with TRBJ1-4; D may be TRBD1 (6 bases). The CDR3 covers 15 residues. The V and J ends lost 0 bases and 7 bases respectively, with 12 bases between them. From germline, CDR1 is LGHNA and CDR2 YNFKEQ. The CDR3 sequence is CASSQDYRDGEKLFF. The CDR3 bases are TGTGCCAGCAGCCAAGATTACAGGGATGGTGAAAAACTGTTTTTT.